These 21 T cell receptor beta chains share one sample of origin, sequenced in a study of beta chain features in type 1 diabetes. Investigators reverse transcribed all isolated RNA, so they sequenced expressed TCRB transcripts. The protocol was immunoSEQ multiplex PCR, while the TCRdb copy is restricted to in-frame clones and leaves out a portion. The table records about 700,000 clones, 13% of them present only once. The antigens these receptors bind are not known. General study findings and limits: In all four CD4+ subsets, TCRB CDR3 length was significantly, moderately reduced in type 1 diabetes.

The specimen sequenced was naive CD4+ T cells from blood. All receptors derive from a man aged 18 to 30 with type 1 diabetes.

There are a few counts of this clone. Here the CDR3 DNA reads TGCGCCAGCAGCCACAGCCCATCCGGAGTATGGGGCACAGATACGCAGTATTTT. Amino acid sequence: CASSHSPSGVWGTDTQYF. The J gene is TRBJ2-3, the V gene TRBV4-1; D not resolved. The germline V gene encodes CDR1 MGHRA and CDR2 YSYEKL. CDR3 length: 18 residues. The V gene lost 3 bases and the J gene lost 1 base, with 20 bases spanning the gap.

Only a few counts were recorded for this clone. The chain combines TRBV2 with TRBJ2-7; tentative D call: TRBD1 (5 bases). Germline CDR1 reads SNHLY; CDR2 reads FYNNEI. The ends were cut back, 6 bases at V and 3 bases at J, with 18 bases in the middle. The CDR3 totals 15 residues. DNA of the CDR3: TGTGCCAGCAGGAGGCATGGACAAGGAATCTACGAGCAGTACTTC. It encodes CASRRHGQGIYEQYF. Combining the CDR3 with reference TRBV2 and TRBJ2-7 gives the whole variable domain EPEVTQTPSHQVTQMGQEVILRCVPISNHLYFYWYRQILGQKVEFLVSFYNNEISEKSEIFDDQFSVERPDGSNFTLKIRSTKLEDSAMYFCASRRHGQGIYEQYFGPGTRLTVT.

The chain carries TRBV27 and TRBJ1-2, with D hard to call. CDR3 length: 15 amino acids. The V gene lost 2 bases and the J gene lost 0 bases, with 10 bases spanning the gap. Germline values: CDR1 MNHEY, CDR2 SMNVEV (reference sequence). The CDR3 sequence: CASSLLGSSNYGYTF. The DNA for the CDR3 is TGTGCCAGCAGTTTACTCGGGAGCTCTAACTATGGCTACACCTTC.

This clone occurred a few times. This chain joins TRBV4-2 and TRBJ2-2; the D is unclear. The CDR3 extends over 17 amino acids. Trimming left V 0 bases short and J 7 bases short, with 18 bases between. The germline V gene encodes CDR1 LGHNA and CDR2 YNFKEQ. The CDR3 nucleotides read TGTGCCAGCAGCCAAGAGGCGACTCCAATTCTCAGCGGGGAGCTGTTTTTT. Amino acid sequence: CASSQEATPILSGELFF.

This chain connects TRBV30 to TRBJ2-1; 12 bases are a match to TRBD1. CDR1 is GTSNPN, CDR2 SVGIG, per germline (reference sequence). This CDR3 spans 13 amino acids. V was clipped by 0 bases and J by 14 bases; unmatched bases: 5. In DNA form, the CDR3 reads TGTGCCTGGAGTGTAAGGGACAGGGGGCCGGAGTTCTTC. Residues: CAWSVRDRGPEFF.

The chain has TRBV7-2 and TRBJ2-4, with D possibly TRBD2 on 5 matching bases. Between the trimmed V and J ends, which lost 2 bases and 0 bases, there was a span of 11 bases. The germline V gene encodes CDR1 SGHTA and CDR2 FQGNSA. The CDR3 extends over 16 amino acids. The CDR3 DNA reads as TGTGCCAGCAGCTTAACGTCCGGGGTAGCCAAAAACATTCAGTACTTC. This sequence encodes CASSLTSGVAKNIQYF.

This chain's CDR3 is CASSLWVREQFF. The CDR3 bases are TGTGCCAGCAGCTTATGGGTTCGTGAGCAGTTCTTC. The chain is built from TRBV11-2 and TRBJ2-1; D is unclear. Trimming pared 2 bases from V and 9 bases from J, leaving 8 bases between. Germline CDR1 and CDR2: SGHAT and FQNNGV. The CDR3 spans 12 residues.

The V call is TRBV2, the J call TRBJ1-1; D is ambiguous. V dropped 5 bases and J dropped 0 bases, with 16 bases sitting between them. The CDR3 contains 16 residues. Germline loops: CDR1 SNHLY, CDR2 FYNNEI. DNA of the CDR3: TGTGCCAGCAGTCCAACTCCAGAGGCCATGAACACTGAAGCTTTCTTT. This sequence encodes CASSPTPEAMNTEAFF.

The chain uses TRBV5-4 and TRBJ2-4; D remains unclear. Germline values: CDR1 SGHNT, CDR2 YYREEE (reference sequence). This CDR3 comprises 13 residues. The ends were cut back, 1 base at V and 5 bases at J, with 7 bases in the middle. The CDR3 sequence is CASSLWSENIQYF. As DNA, the CDR3 is TGTGCCAGCAGCTTGTGGTCTGAAAACATTCAGTACTTC.

This rearrangement joins TRBV25-1 to TRBJ1-1; tentative D call: TRBD1 (5 bases). Germline V lookup: CDR1 MGHDK, CDR2 SYGVNS. This CDR3 is built from 14 residues. V was pared by 4 bases and J by 1 base, with 10 bases between. The CDR3 sequence: CASSVGHPNTEAFF. The CDR3 nucleotides are TGTGCCAGCAGTGTCGGACACCCGAACACTGAAGCTTTCTTT.

This clone came up a few times. At the DNA level, this CDR3 is encoded by other sequences in the same sample as well. V and J are TRBV5-4 and TRBJ1-6; D is unresolved. Germline V gene sequence: CDR1 SGHNT, CDR2 YYREEE (reference sequence). Trimming left V 0 bases short and J 4 bases short, with 8 bases between. The CDR3 covers 15 residues. The CDR3 reads CASSLAGGYNSPLHF. The CDR3 coding sequence is TGTGCCAGCAGCTTGGCCGGAGGGTATAATTCACCCCTCCACTTT. The full variable domain, completed using reference TRBV5-4 and TRBJ1-6, is ETGVTQSPTHLIKTRGQQVTLRCSSQSGHNTVSWYQQALGQGPQFIFQYYREEENGRGNFPPRFSGLQFPNYSSELNVNALELDDSALYLCASSLAGGYNSPLHFGNGTRLTVT.

The rearrangement uses TRBV30 and TRBJ2-7; D is unclear. Trimming left V 3 bases short and J 0 bases short, with 9 bases between. This CDR3 region has 13 residues. Germline values: CDR1 GTSNPN, CDR2 SVGIG (reference sequence). This CDR3 reads CAWSARNSYEQYF. CDR3 DNA sequence: TGTGCCTGGAGCGCGAGGAACTCCTACGAGCAGTACTTC.

This clone turned up a few times. The chain carries TRBV30 and TRBJ2-5; TRBD1 or TRBD2 may be the D gene (5 bases each). The germline V gene has CDR1 GTSNPN and CDR2 SVGIG (reference sequence). V was trimmed by 0 bases and J by 2 bases, leaving 10 bases between them. This CDR3 spans 14 amino acids. The CDR3 sequence: CAWSVGTVQETQYF. In nucleotides, the CDR3 is TGTGCCTGGAGTGTGGGGACGGTACAAGAGACCCAGTACTTC.

The genes are TRBV4-1 and TRBJ2-7; TRBD1 aligns across 7 bases. This CDR3 is 16 amino acids long. Trimming at V came to 2 bases and at J to 0 bases, leaving 7 bases not matched to a gene. Looked up from germline, CDR1 is MGHRA and CDR2 is YSYEKL. The CDR3 protein is CASSQSPTGSSYEQYF. The CDR3, as DNA: TGCGCCAGCAGCCAATCCCCGACAGGGAGCTCCTACGAGCAGTACTTC.

This clone was detected a few times. The chain recombines TRBV5-6 with TRBJ2-7; D might be TRBD1 or TRBD2, each matching 5 bases. The germline gives CDR1 SGHDT, CDR2 YYEEEE. The V end was cut by 0 bases, the J end by 4 bases, with 8 bases between. This CDR3 is 13 amino acids long. CDR3 protein: CASSLGREYEQYF. The CDR3 DNA reads TGTGCCAGCAGCTTGGGCAGGGAGTACGAGCAGTACTTC.

This chain links TRBV7-2 with TRBJ2-7; D might be TRBD1 (6 bases). The CDR3 covers 14 residues. Looked up from germline, CDR1 is SGHTA and CDR2 is FQGNSA. V was shortened by 3 bases and J by 2 bases, with 11 bases between the two germline ends. The CDR3 DNA follows: TGTGCCAGCAGCTTGGGGACAACCACCTACGAGCAGTACTTC. It yields the protein CASSLGTTTYEQYF.

V gene TRBV6-1 combines with J gene TRBJ2-1; 7 positions match TRBD1. This CDR3 contains 15 residues. Germline loops: CDR1 MNHNS, CDR2 SASEGT. Trimming took 7 bases from V and 4 from J; bases not matched to a gene: 10. The CDR3 here is CASIEVPGQYNEQFF. The CDR3 DNA reads TGTGCCAGCATCGAGGTCCCGGGACAGTACAATGAGCAGTTCTTC.

This clone was counted between two and nine times. The chain is built from TRBV30 and TRBJ2-7, with 9 bases identical to TRBD1. V lost 2 bases and J lost 3; bases outside the gene matches: 2. CDR1 GTSNPN and CDR2 SVGIG come from the germline V gene (reference sequence). This CDR3 comprises 13 residues. The CDR3 DNA is TGTGCCTGGAGTACGACAGGGGGCTACGAGCAGTACTTC. Encoded protein: CAWSTTGGYEQYF.

This clone was detected a few times. The chain uses TRBV19 and TRBJ2-7, with D uncertain. CDR1 is LNHDA and CDR2 is SQIVND in the germline V gene (reference sequence). The ends were cut back, 5 bases at V and 4 bases at J, with 12 bases in the middle. CDR3 length equals 13 residues. Here the CDR3 reads CASSSLRGYEQYF. The CDR3 nucleotides read TGTGCCAGTAGTTCCCTCCGCGGATACGAGCAGTACTTC.

This clone was counted only a few times. This chain joins TRBV30 and TRBJ1-1, with a tentative D call TRBD1 (5 bases). Between the trimmed V and J ends, which lost 5 bases and 5 bases, there was a span of 15 bases. This CDR3 comprises 13 residues. CDR1 is GTSNPN and CDR2 is SVGIG in the germline V gene (reference sequence). CDR3 DNA: TGTGCCTGGGCAGCAGGGAGGTGGACTGAAGCTTTCTTT. This codes for CAWAAGRWTEAFF.

The CDR3 nucleotides read TGTGCCACCAGCAGTGGGAACCGGGACAGCTCCTACGAGCAGTACTTC. The encoded protein is CATSSGNRDSSYEQYF. V is TRBV15 and J is TRBJ2-7, with TRBD1 matching 7 bases. Germline lookup yields CDR1 LNHNV and CDR2 YYDKDF (reference sequence). The ends lost 3 bases at V and 0 bases at J; junction bases unmatched: 8. The CDR3 has 16 residues.